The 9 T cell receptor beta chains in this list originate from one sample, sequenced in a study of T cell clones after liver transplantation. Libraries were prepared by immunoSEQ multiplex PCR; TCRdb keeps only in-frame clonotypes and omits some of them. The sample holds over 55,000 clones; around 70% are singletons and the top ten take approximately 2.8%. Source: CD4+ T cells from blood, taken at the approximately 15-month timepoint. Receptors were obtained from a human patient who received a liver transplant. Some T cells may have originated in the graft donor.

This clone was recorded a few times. CDR3 region: CASAGTGYNEQFF. Here the CDR3 DNA reads TGTGCCAGTGCCGGGACAGGTTACAATGAGCAGTTCTTC. The chain employs TRBV19 and TRBJ2-1, with 8 bases that match TRBD1. Germline values: CDR1 LNHDA, CDR2 SQIVND (reference sequence). The V segment lost 8 bases and the J segment 4 bases; nucleotides outside the gene matches: 4. The CDR3 is 13 amino acids.

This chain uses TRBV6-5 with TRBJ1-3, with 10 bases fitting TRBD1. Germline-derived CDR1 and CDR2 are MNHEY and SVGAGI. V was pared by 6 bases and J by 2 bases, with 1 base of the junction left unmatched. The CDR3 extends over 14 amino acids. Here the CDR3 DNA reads TGTGCCAGCAGAGGACAGGGGGCTGGAAACACCATATATTTT. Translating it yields CASRGQGAGNTIYF.

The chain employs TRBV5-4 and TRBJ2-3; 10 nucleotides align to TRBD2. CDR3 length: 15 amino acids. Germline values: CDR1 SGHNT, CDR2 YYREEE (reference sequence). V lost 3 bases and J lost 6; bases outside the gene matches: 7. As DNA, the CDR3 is TGTGCCAGCAGCTCTACTAGCGGGACAAGTGATACGCAGTATTTT. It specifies CASSSTSGTSDTQYF. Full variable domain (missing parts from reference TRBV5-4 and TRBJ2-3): ETGVTQSPTHLIKTRGQQVTLRCSSQSGHNTVSWYQQALGQGPQFIFQYYREEENGRGNFPPRFSGLQFPNYSSELNVNALELDDSALYLCASSSTSGTSDTQYFGPGTRLTVL.

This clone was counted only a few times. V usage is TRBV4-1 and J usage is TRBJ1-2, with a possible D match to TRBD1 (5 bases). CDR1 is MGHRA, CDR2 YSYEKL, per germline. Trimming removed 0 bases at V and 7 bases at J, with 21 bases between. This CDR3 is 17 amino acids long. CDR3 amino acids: CASSQDAQGISKGGYTF. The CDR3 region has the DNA TGCGCCAGCAGCCAAGATGCCCAGGGCATATCAAAGGGTGGCTACACCTTC.

The CDR3 protein is CASSRSAGGSTDTQYF. The CDR3 DNA reads TGTGCCAGTAGTAGGTCAGCGGGAGGGAGCACAGATACGCAGTATTTT. The chain is built from TRBV19 and TRBJ2-3, with 10 nucleotides matching TRBD2. The CDR3 covers 16 residues. Trimming took 4 bases from V and 0 from J; bases not matched to a gene: 4. CDR1 and CDR2 (germline): LNHDA, SQIVND (reference sequence).

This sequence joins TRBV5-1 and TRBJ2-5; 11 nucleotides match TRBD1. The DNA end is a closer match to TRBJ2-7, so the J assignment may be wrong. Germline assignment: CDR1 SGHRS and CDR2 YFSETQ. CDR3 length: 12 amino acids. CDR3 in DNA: TGCGCCAGTCGGGACAGGGGGAACGAGCAGTACTTC. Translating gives CASRDRGNEQYF.

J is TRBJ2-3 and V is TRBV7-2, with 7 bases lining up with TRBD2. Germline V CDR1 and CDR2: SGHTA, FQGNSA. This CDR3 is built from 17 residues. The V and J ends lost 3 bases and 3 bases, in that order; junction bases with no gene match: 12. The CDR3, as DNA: TGTGCCAGCAGCTTTGGAGCGGGCGGGAGTTGGACAGATACGCAGTATTTT. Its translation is CASSFGAGGSWTDTQYF.

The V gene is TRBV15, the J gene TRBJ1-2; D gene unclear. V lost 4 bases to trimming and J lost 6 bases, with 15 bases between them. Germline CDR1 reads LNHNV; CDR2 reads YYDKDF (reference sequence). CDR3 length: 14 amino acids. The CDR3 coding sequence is TGTGCCACCAGCATAGTATGGGGAGAGGATGGCTACACCTTC. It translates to CATSIVWGEDGYTF.

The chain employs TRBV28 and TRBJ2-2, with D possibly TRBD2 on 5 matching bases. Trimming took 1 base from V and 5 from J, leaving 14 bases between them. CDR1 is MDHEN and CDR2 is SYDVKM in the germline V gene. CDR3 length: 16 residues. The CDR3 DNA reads TGTGCCAGCAGTTTATCTGAGGGCCCGGGAACCGGGGAGCTGTTTTTT. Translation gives CASSLSEGPGTGELFF. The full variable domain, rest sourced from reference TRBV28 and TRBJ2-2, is DVKVTQSSRYLVKRTGEKVFLECVQDMDHENMFWYRQDPGLGLRLIYFSYDVKMKEKGDIPEGYSVSREKKERFSLILESASTNQTSMYLCASSLSEGPGTGELFFGEGSRLTVL.